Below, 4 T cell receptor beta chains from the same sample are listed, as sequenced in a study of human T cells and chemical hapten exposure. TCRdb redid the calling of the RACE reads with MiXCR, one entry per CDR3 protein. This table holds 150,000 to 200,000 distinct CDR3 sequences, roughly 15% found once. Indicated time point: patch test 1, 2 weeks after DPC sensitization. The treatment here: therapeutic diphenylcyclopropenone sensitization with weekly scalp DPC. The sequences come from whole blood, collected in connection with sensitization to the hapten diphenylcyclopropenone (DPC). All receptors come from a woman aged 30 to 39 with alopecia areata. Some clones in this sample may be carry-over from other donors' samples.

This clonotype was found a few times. This CDR3 is CASSIVGQGYYQPQHF. In nucleotides, the CDR3 is TGTGCCAGTAGTATAGTAGGTCAAGGGTATTACCAGCCCCAGCATTTT. The genes are TRBV19 and TRBJ1-5; D remains ambiguous. The CDR3 is made up of 16 amino acids. Germline lookup yields CDR1 LNHDA and CDR2 SQIVND (reference sequence). With 1 base removed from V and 7 bases from J, the gap between germline ends came to 17 bases.

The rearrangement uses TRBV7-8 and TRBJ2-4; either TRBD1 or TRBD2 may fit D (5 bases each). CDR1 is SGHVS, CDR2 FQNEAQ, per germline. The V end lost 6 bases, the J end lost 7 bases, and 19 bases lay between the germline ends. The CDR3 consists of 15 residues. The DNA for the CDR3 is TGTGCCAGCAGGGGATGGGACGCCCCGCCTAACATTCAGTACTTC. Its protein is CASRGWDAPPNIQYF.

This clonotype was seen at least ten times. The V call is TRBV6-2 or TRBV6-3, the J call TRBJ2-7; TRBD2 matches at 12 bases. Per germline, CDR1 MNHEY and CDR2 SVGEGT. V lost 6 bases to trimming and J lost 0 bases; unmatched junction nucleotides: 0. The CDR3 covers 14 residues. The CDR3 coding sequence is TGTGCCAGCAGGACTAGCGGGAGCTCCTACGAGCAGTACTTC. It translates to CASRTSGSSYEQYF.

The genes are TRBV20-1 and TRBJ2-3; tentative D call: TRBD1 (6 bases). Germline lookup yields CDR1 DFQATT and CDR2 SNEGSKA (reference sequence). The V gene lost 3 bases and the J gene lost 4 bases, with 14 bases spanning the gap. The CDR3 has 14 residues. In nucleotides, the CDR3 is TGCAGTGCTAGTTCAGGGGATAGCGCAGATACGCAGTATTTT. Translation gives CSASSGDSADTQYF.